Each of the 27 T cell receptor beta chains below was sequenced from the same sample in a study of blood T cell repertoires in COVID-19. The repertoire was sequenced with immunoSEQ multiplex PCR; TCRdb's copy has only in-frame clones and lacks some. The sample comprises some 80,000 clones, roughly nine tenths of which are singletons, and 4.9% rests with the top ten. The specimen sequenced was peripheral blood. The source of these receptors is a middle-aged man with active or convalescent COVID-19.

This chain uses TRBV7-9 with TRBJ2-1, with D perhaps matching TRBD2 (6 bases). Trimming took off 4 bases at V and 6 bases at J, with 16 bases between the two ends. Looked up from germline, CDR1 is SEHNR and CDR2 is FQNEAQ (reference sequence). This CDR3 comprises 15 residues. CDR3 sequence reads: CASSSPGTPSNEQFF. For the CDR3, the DNA is TGTGCCAGCAGCTCTCCCGGGACTCCTTCCAATGAGCAGTTCTTC.

The V call is TRBV4-1, the J call TRBJ2-5; tentatively, D is TRBD2 (5 bases). Germline CDR1 MGHRA, CDR2 YSYEKL. V was pared by 1 base and J by 1 base, with 16 bases between. CDR3 length: 17 amino acids. Written as DNA, the CDR3 is TGCGCCAGCAGCCAAGTCGTATCCGTGGACTTCCAAGAGACCCAGTACTTC. This encodes CASSQVVSVDFQETQYF.

The chain couples TRBV24-1 to TRBJ2-1, with 9 positions matching TRBD1. CDR1 is KGHDR, CDR2 SFDVKD, per germline. The junction had 8 bases not matched to a gene; V was cut back by 9 bases and J by 6 bases. The length of the CDR3 is 14 residues. The CDR3, as DNA: TGTGCCACCCAAACAGGGGGCACGGGCAATGAGCAGTTCTTC. It specifies CATQTGGTGNEQFF.

This clone was counted only a few times. The genes are TRBV6-5 and TRBJ1-4, with D possibly matching TRBD1 (6 bases). Germline V gene sequence: CDR1 MNHEY, CDR2 SVGAGI. There are 14 residues in the CDR3. The ends were cut back, 6 bases at V and 4 bases at J, with 12 bases in the middle. CDR3 region: CASRPTGDNEKLFF. The CDR3 DNA reads as TGTGCCAGCAGGCCGACAGGTGATAATGAAAAACTGTTTTTT.

This rearrangement joins TRBV7-9 to TRBJ2-5; perhaps TRBD2 as D (7 bases). Deletions cut 6 bases from V and 5 bases from J, with 13 bases between. There are 13 residues in the CDR3. The germline V gene has CDR1 SEHNR and CDR2 FQNEAQ (reference sequence). The chain's CDR3 is CASRGGARETQYF. The DNA of the CDR3 is TGTGCCAGCAGAGGGGGGGCCAGGGAGACCCAGTACTTC.

The chain uses TRBV2 and TRBJ2-3; 7 bases line up with TRBD1. J was trimmed by 3 bases and V by 8 bases; bases with no gene match: 8. CDR1 is SNHLY and CDR2 is FYNNEI in the germline V gene. The CDR3 length is 14 residues. In DNA, the CDR3 is TGTGCCAGCCTACCGGGACAGCTAACAGATACGCAGTATTTT. Translated, it gives CASLPGQLTDTQYF. Full variable domain (rest looked up from reference TRBV2 and TRBJ2-3): EPEVTQTPSHQVTQMGQEVILRCVPISNHLYFYWYRQILGQKVEFLVSFYNNEISEKSEIFDDQFSVERPDGSNFTLKIRSTKLEDSAMYFCASLPGQLTDTQYFGPGTRLTVL.

The chain is built from TRBV7-9 and TRBJ1-1, with 9 bases fitting TRBD1. The CDR3 length is 14 residues. Trimming removed 6 bases from V and 1 base from J; junction bases left unmatched: 3. Looked up from germline, CDR1 is SEHNR and CDR2 is FQNEAQ (reference sequence). Here the CDR3 DNA reads TGTGCCAGCAGTTGGGACAGGGAGAACACTGAAGCTTTCTTT. Its translation: CASSWDRENTEAFF.

This sequence joins TRBV19 and TRBJ1-3, with D unresolved. CDR3 length equals 15 residues. Germline V CDR1 and CDR2: LNHDA, SQIVND (reference sequence). With 7 bases removed from V and 0 bases from J, the gap between germline ends came to 13 bases. As DNA, the CDR3 is TGTGCCAGTACGGTTAGTGAACGCTCTGGAAACACCATATATTTT. Translated: CASTVSERSGNTIYF.

This chain connects TRBV3-1 (or the pseudogene TRBV3-2) to TRBJ2-4; TRBD2 matches 8 bases. V shed 3 bases and J 6 bases; nucleotides not matched to a gene: 4. The CDR3 length is 14 residues. The germline gives CDR1 LGHDT, CDR2 YNNKEL (reference sequence). DNA for the CDR3: TGTGCCAGCAGCCAGCGGGGGGCAAGAAACATTCAGTACTTC. Amino acid sequence: CASSQRGARNIQYF.

This chain links TRBV24-1 with TRBJ2-3, with 11 bases that match TRBD1. The CDR3 has 17 amino acids. Trimming cost V 6 bases and J 4 bases; bases outside gene matches: 11. The germline CDR1 and CDR2 sequences are KGHDR and SFDVKD. CDR3 residues: CATSSQDRGRDSDTQYF. As DNA, the CDR3 is TGTGCCACCAGTTCTCAGGACAGGGGGCGCGACTCAGATACGCAGTATTTT.

The chain employs TRBV11-2 and TRBJ2-2; a weak D match, TRBD2 (7 bases). CDR1 is SGHAT, CDR2 FQNNGV, per germline. With 7 bases removed from V and 3 bases from J, the gap between germline ends came to 15 bases. The CDR3 has 15 residues. The CDR3 nucleotides read TGTGCCAGCACCGACGGGGGGCGAGACACCGGGGAGCTGTTTTTT. This sequence encodes CASTDGGRDTGELFF.

CDR3 protein: CASEDLNGHSRGSYNSPLHF. In nucleotides, the CDR3 is TGTGCCAGCGAAGACTTAAACGGACATTCTCGCGGCTCCTATAATTCACCCCTCCACTTT. The rearrangement uses TRBV28 and TRBJ1-6; possibly TRBD1 for D (5 bases). The ends were cut back, 8 bases at V and 0 bases at J, with 26 bases in the middle. The germline V gene encodes CDR1 MDHEN and CDR2 SYDVKM. The length of the CDR3 is 20 residues.

This chain uses TRBV28 with TRBJ1-1; D gene uncertain. The CDR3 has 13 residues. CDR1 and CDR2 from the germline V gene are MDHEN and SYDVKM. V was cut by 5 bases and J by 1 base, with 8 bases left in between. The CDR3, as DNA: TGTGCCAGCAGTGCGGGAACGAACACTGAAGCTTTCTTT. It encodes CASSAGTNTEAFF.

The chain employs TRBV5-5 and TRBJ2-7, with 14 bases fitting TRBD2. The V segment lost 4 bases and the J segment 0 bases; nucleotides outside the gene matches: 6. Germline V CDR1 and CDR2: SGHKS, YYEKEE (reference sequence). The CDR3 length is 17 residues. The CDR3 bases are TGTGCCAGCAGCCCGGGACTAGCGGGGGCGATCTCCTACGAGCAGTACTTC. It yields the protein CASSPGLAGAISYEQYF.

V and J are TRBV19 and TRBJ1-5; maybe TRBD1 (5 bases). This CDR3 is 15 amino acids long. Germline CDR1 and CDR2: LNHDA and SQIVND (reference sequence). Trimming shortened V by 1 base and J by 3 bases, and 10 bases separated the two germline ends. In nucleotides, the CDR3 is TGTGCCAGTAGTATAGTCCGGGGGGACAATCAGCCCCAGCATTTT. It translates to CASSIVRGDNQPQHF.

This clone is judged medium-sized. Within the sample, other DNA sequences also encode this same CDR3. The rearrangement links TRBV10-3 to TRBJ1-5, with 10 bases fitting TRBD1. The CDR3 is 14 amino acids. Germline V CDR1 and CDR2: ENHRY, SYGVKD. After removal of 8 bases from V and 0 bases from J, the junction contained 1 base not matched to a gene. CDR3 residues: CAIGTGDSNQPQHF. DNA for the CDR3: TGTGCCATCGGGACAGGGGATAGCAATCAGCCCCAGCATTTT.

CDR3 sequence: CASSAGTNTGELFF. The CDR3 DNA sequence: TGTGCCAGCAGCGCCGGGACTAACACCGGGGAGCTGTTTTTT. The gene calls are TRBV3-1 (or the pseudogene TRBV3-2) and TRBJ2-2, with D possibly TRBD2 on 6 matching bases. There are 14 residues in the CDR3. The V end lost 5 bases, the J end lost 2 bases, and 9 bases lay between the germline ends. Per germline, CDR1 LGHDT and CDR2 YNNKEL (reference sequence).

The V gene is TRBV27, the J gene TRBJ2-3, with 7 bases matching TRBD1. The germline gives CDR1 MNHEY, CDR2 SMNVEV (reference sequence). This CDR3 region has 15 residues. The ends lost 4 bases at V and 4 bases at J; junction bases unmatched: 8. The CDR3 DNA reads as TGTGCCAGCAGTTCTGGGGGACAGATCCCAGATACGCAGTATTTT. It specifies CASSSGGQIPDTQYF.

This clone was seen just once. The chain recombines TRBV28 with TRBJ2-3, with TRBD2 identical over 8 bases. The germline V gene has CDR1 MDHEN and CDR2 SYDVKM. The V gene end was trimmed by 5 bases and the J gene end by 8 bases; junction bases not matched to a gene: 6. This CDR3 is built from 13 residues. For the CDR3, the DNA is TGTGCCAGCAGTGACGGGGGGGCGCGTACGCAGTATTTT. Protein product: CASSDGGARTQYF.

The CDR3 loop is CASSLSGGYEAFF. The CDR3, as DNA: TGTGCCAGCAGTTTGTCAGGGGGCTATGAAGCTTTCTTT. The J gene is TRBJ1-1, the V gene TRBV12-3 or TRBV12-4; 8 nucleotides agree with TRBD1. V shed 3 bases and J 7 bases; nucleotides not matched to a gene: 4. This CDR3 is 13 amino acids long.

CDR3 protein: CASSQGHIHYGYTF. CDR3 coding DNA: TGTGCCAGCAGCCAAGGGCATATCCACTATGGCTACACCTTC. V gene TRBV3-1 (or the pseudogene TRBV3-2) combines with J gene TRBJ1-2; D unresolved. Germline CDR1 is LGHDT and CDR2 is YNNKEL (reference sequence). V was trimmed by 1 base and J by 3 bases, leaving 9 bases between them. CDR3 size: 14 residues.

The rearrangement links TRBV4-1 to TRBJ1-6, with D perhaps TRBD1 (5 bases). This CDR3 has 21 amino acids. In germline, CDR1 is MGHRA, CDR2 YSYEKL. With 1 base removed from V and 6 bases from J, the gap between germline ends came to 28 bases. The CDR3 reads CASSQVSGSLRVIIGNSPLHF. CDR3 DNA: TGCGCCAGCAGCCAAGTTTCTGGAAGCCTCAGGGTTATTATTGGTAATTCACCCCTCCACTTT.

The rearrangement joins TRBV7-2 to TRBJ2-5, with no clear D. The CDR3 is 13 amino acids. The germline V gene has CDR1 SGHTA and CDR2 FQGNSA. Trimming cost V 7 bases and J 7 bases, with 16 bases left between them. The CDR3 loop reads CASNILKRGTQYF. The CDR3 region has the DNA TGTGCCAGCAACATCCTGAAAAGAGGGACCCAGTACTTC.

This sequence joins TRBV18 and TRBJ1-5, with D possibly TRBD1 on 5 matching bases. This CDR3 comprises 15 residues. Germline CDR1 KGHSH, CDR2 LQKENI. V was clipped by 2 bases and J by 2 bases, with 10 bases between them. CDR3 nucleotides: TGTGCCAGCTCACCAATATCAGGGCGCAATCAGCCCCAGCATTTT. Amino acid sequence: CASSPISGRNQPQHF.

This clone was found once. This chain connects TRBV19 to TRBJ2-1; TRBD1 might be the D (8 bases). V was clipped by 1 base and J by 7 bases, with 17 bases between them. The CDR3 extends over 16 amino acids. The V gene's germline CDR1 is LNHDA and CDR2 SQIVND (reference sequence). The CDR3 DNA follows: TGTGCCAGTAGTATAGCGTCCAACAGGGGGGGGAATGAGCAGTTCTTC. Its translation is CASSIASNRGGNEQFF.

This chain links TRBV10-3 with TRBJ1-2, with D possibly matching TRBD1 (6 bases). V dropped 7 bases and J dropped 8 bases, with 17 bases sitting between them. CDR3 length equals 13 residues. The germline CDR1 and CDR2 sequences are ENHRY and SYGVKD. The CDR3 loop reads CAITEGGARGYTF. In nucleotides, the CDR3 is TGTGCCATCACCGAGGGGGGGGCGCGGGGCTACACCTTC.

With regard to this clone: This CDR3 is also generated by other DNA sequences in the sample. The chain uses TRBV5-1 and TRBJ2-3; 8 bases are shared with TRBD1. With 1 base clipped from V and 0 bases from J, the junction kept 1 base outside the gene matches. Germline assignment: CDR1 SGHRS and CDR2 YFSETQ. The CDR3 length is 15 residues. The CDR3 DNA is TGCGCCAGCAGCTTGACAGGGGGGAGCACAGATACGCAGTATTTT. Protein product: CASSLTGGSTDTQYF.